This is a list of T cell receptor beta chains from one sample in a study of regulatory T cells in long-lasting Graves disease. TCRdb redid the calling of the multiplex PCR reads with MiXCR, one entry per CDR3 protein. In the table there are 250,000 or so distinct CDR3 sequences, roughly 21% of which are singletons. Material: peripheral blood mononuclear cells (PBMCs), obtained at new diagnosis, from a patient treated with antithyroid drugs. Receptors originate from a female donor with Graves disease. Each CDR3 is given with its conserved first and last residue. D genes are given only for firm matches. A row's size may be missing; if present it is once, few, many or a size class.

many	NA	13	TRBV2	TRBJ1-1	TGTGCCAGCCGGGGAAACTCGAACACTGAAGCTTTCTTT	CASRGNSNTEAFF
NA	NA	13	TRBV24-1	TRBJ1-2	TGTGCCACCAGTGATGAAGGGAGGGTAGGCTACACCTTC	CATSDEGRVGYTF
many	NA	12	TRBV30	TRBJ1-1	TGTGCCTGGAGTCCTTCGGGCGTAGAAGCTTTCTTT	CAWSPSGVEAFF
many	NA	13	TRBV18	TRBJ1-5	TGTGCCAGCTCACGATCGGGAAATCAGCCCCAGCATTTT	CASSRSGNQPQHF
NA	TRBD1	15	TRBV6-1	TRBJ2-2	TGTGCCAGCAGCCAAAGAACAGGGGGGCCCGGGGAGCTGTTTTTT	CASSQRTGGPGELFF
NA	NA	17	TRBV15	TRBJ2-7	TGTGCCACCAGCAGAGGTGTTTGGGGACAATTACCCTACGAGCAGTACTTC	CATSRGVWGQLPYEQYF
many	TRBD1	16	TRBV7-3	TRBJ2-1	TGTGCCAGCAGCCCGAGTATAGGGACAGGGGGCAATGAGCAGTTCTTC	CASSPSIGTGGNEQFF
few	NA	18	TRBV4-2	TRBJ1-5	TGTGCCAGCAGCCAAGATCTTTCAATCGGGTGGAGAAATCAGCCCCAGCATTTT	CASSQDLSIGWRNQPQHF
many	NA	14	TRBV7-2	TRBJ1-1	TGTGCCAGCAGCTTAGGGAGGGGGTCCACTGAAGCTTTCTTT	CASSLGRGSTEAFF
NA	NA	14	TRBV19	TRBJ2-7	TGTGCCAGTAGTGATTGGACCGGATACCCCGAGCAGTACTTC	CASSDWTGYPEQYF
many	NA	14	TRBV20-1	TRBJ2-5	TGCAGTGCTCCACCTATGCAAGGATTCGAGACCCAGTACTTC	CSAPPMQGFETQYF
many	NA	15	TRBV18	TRBJ2-3	TGTGCCAGCTCACCAAGGCAGTCGGCCACTGATACGCAGTATTTT	CASSPRQSATDTQYF
many	TRBD2	16	TRBV20-1	TRBJ2-3	TGCAGTGCCCATGAGGGACTAGCGGGGACCTCGGGTACGCAGTATTTT	CSAHEGLAGTSGTQYF
many	NA	17	TRBV7-3	TRBJ1-5	TGTGCCAGCAGCTACAACCGCGGGATGACGGACAATCAGCCCCAGCATTTT	CASSYNRGMTDNQPQHF
many	NA	12	TRBV20-1	TRBJ2-3	TGCAGTGCTAGAACCACCACAGATACGCAGTATTTT	CSARTTTDTQYF
once	TRBD2	18	TRBV5-1	TRBJ2-3	TGCGCCAGCAGCCCAGCGGGCCTAGCGGGGGCCACCACAGATACGCAGTATTTT	CASSPAGLAGATTDTQYF
many	NA	16	TRBV11-2	TRBJ2-1	TGTGCCAGCAGCTTTAGGGGGGAAAGCTCCTACAATGAGCAGTTCTTC	CASSFRGESSYNEQFF
many	NA	15	TRBV9	TRBJ2-7	TGCGCCAGCAGCCCCGGACATAGTGGCTCCTACGAGCAGTACTTC	CASSPGHSGSYEQYF
many	NA	14	TRBV7-3	TRBJ2-2	TGTGCCAGCAGCTTCCAGGGTACTACCGGGGAGCTGTTTTTT	CASSFQGTTGELFF
few	NA	15	TRBV19	TRBJ1-1	TGTGCCAGACGGGTTGAGGGTTCAGTCGACACTGAAGCTTTCTTT	CARRVEGSVDTEAFF
many	NA	13	TRBV20-1	TRBJ2-3	TGCAGTGCTAGGAGGAGATTTGGAGATACGCAGTATTTT	CSARRRFGDTQYF
many	NA	13	TRBV7-2	TRBJ2-1	TGTGCCAGCAGCTTAATCGGGCAAACGGGGCAGTTCTTC	CASSLIGQTGQFF
many	NA	13	TRBV5-1	TRBJ1-1	TGTGCCAGCAGCTTAGGGGGGAACACTGAAGCTTTCTTT	CASSLGGNTEAFF
NA	NA	15	TRBV11-2	TRBJ1-1	TGCGCCAGCAGCTTACGCGGCCTAGAAAACACTGAAGCTTTCTTT	CASSLRGLENTEAFF
NA	TRBD2	15	TRBV6-9	TRBJ2-5	TGTGCCAGCAGTTCAGGGACTACTTCCCAAGAGACCCAGTACTTC	CASSSGTTSQETQYF
many	NA	15	TRBV19	TRBJ2-3	TGTGCCAGTAGTATTTCGAGACCGGGCACAGATACGCAGTATTTT	CASSISRPGTDTQYF
NA	TRBD1	16	TRBV9	TRBJ2-1	TGTGCCAGCAGCGCCGAAGGGACAGGGGTGGGCAATGAGCAGTTCTTC	CASSAEGTGVGNEQFF
NA	TRBD2	14	TRBV6-4	TRBJ2-1	TGTGCCAGCAGTGAGGGGGGGATCTACAATGAGCAGTTCTTC	CASSEGGIYNEQFF
NA	NA	13	TRBV7-9	TRBJ2-1	TGTGCCAGCAGCTTGGTATGGAGGAATGAGCAGTTCTTC	CASSLVWRNEQFF